This entry is about one T cell receptor beta chain. The authors' processing: How many nucleated cells were present was estimated from reference gene primer amplification. Method: immunoSEQ multiplex PCR; TCRdb's copy keeps in-frame clones and lacks some. The V and J calls and clone size come from that table; D and trimming were worked out from the DNA. The top ten clones hold 3.5% to 5.5% of a sample with under 300,000 clones, approximately 87% of them seen once. The sample belongs to a study of blood T cell repertoires in COVID-19. Study overall: Acute and convalescent COVID-19 specimens originated in the United States, Italy and Spain. Sources were T cells, B-cell-depleted T cells, or PBMCs; the material itself was cDNA or gDNA.

After removal of 0 bases from V and 7 bases from J, the junction contained 5 bases not matched to a gene. CDR3 length: 15 residues. Germline V gene data show CDR1 as SGHRS and CDR2 as YFSETQ. The receptor's source is a man aged 55 to 69 who had recovered from COVID-19. The chain links TRBV5-1 to TRBJ1-4; TRBD1 aligns across 8 bases. Input material: peripheral blood. For the CDR3, the DNA is TGCGCCAGCAGCTTGGTTCCAGGGGGCGGTGAAAAACTGTTTTTT. Protein: CASSLVPGGGEKLFF.